These T cell receptor beta chains were read from a single sample in a study of Ad26.COV2.S vaccination and SARS-CoV-2 variants. The repertoire was sequenced with immunoSEQ multiplex PCR; TCRdb's copy has only in-frame clones and lacks some. The sample holds approximately 250,000 clones, 87% seen once. The starting material was peripheral blood, obtained in a trial of Ad26.COV2.S vaccine versus placebo. All receptors come from a person aged 18-65 years who received the Ad26.COV2.S COVID-19 vaccine or a placebo. Both conserved end residues are part of each CDR3. The D gene is left open where the match is weak. Not all rows give a size; the values are once, few, many and, for expanded clones, a class.

D gene,J gene,clone size,V gene,CDR3 DNA,CDR3 protein
NA,TRBJ1-2,once,TRBV2,TGTGCCAGCAGTGAGTGGGACTATGGCTACACCTTC,CASSEWDYGYTF
TRBD2,TRBJ2-2,once,TRBV5-1,TGCGCCAGCAGCTTGGTGAGCGGGGGAAGCACCGGGGAGCTGTTTTTT,CASSLVSGGSTGELFF
NA,TRBJ1-3,NA,TRBV9,TGTGCCAGCAGCGGGGCTATCTCTGGAAACACCATATATTTT,CASSGAISGNTIYF
NA,TRBJ1-2,NA,TRBV5-6,TGTGCCAGCAGCTTGGGAGTCAGTCTAACCTATGGCTACACCTTC,CASSLGVSLTYGYTF
TRBD2,TRBJ2-1,NA,TRBV27,TGTGCCAGCAGTTCCCTAGCGGGAGCCCGCTGGGACAATGAGCAGTTCTTC,CASSSLAGARWDNEQFF
NA,TRBJ2-2,NA,TRBV19,TGTGCCAGTAGTGCAGGGACTTGGAACACCGGGGAGCTGTTTTTT,CASSAGTWNTGELFF
NA,TRBJ1-6,NA,TRBV7-5,TGTGCCAGAAGCTCCGGCCGCTCCTATAATTCACCCCTCCACTTT,CARSSGRSYNSPLHF
NA,TRBJ1-1,NA,TRBV7-2,TGTGCCAGCAGGCTAAGGACCGTGGCGAACACTGAAGCTTTCTTT,CASRLRTVANTEAFF
NA,TRBJ2-5,NA,TRBV9,TGTGCCAGCAGCGTAGGTTCCATCCCTGGTTGGGAGACCCAGTACTTC,CASSVGSIPGWETQYF
NA,TRBJ1-5,NA,TRBV30,TGTGCCTGGAGTGAGGGAACAGGGCACACAGCCCAGCATTTT,CAWSEGTGHTAQHF
NA,TRBJ2-1,NA,TRBV7-9,TGTGCCAGCAGCTTAGGCCTATACAATGAGCAGTTCTTC,CASSLGLYNEQFF
NA,TRBJ2-4,NA,TRBV6-6,TGTGCCAGCAGTGAGCTAGCCAAAAACATTCAGTACTTC,CASSELAKNIQYF
TRBD1,TRBJ2-5,NA,TRBV9,TGTGCCAGCAGCCCCAGGGGGCAGGTTGGGGAGACCCAGTACTTC,CASSPRGQVGETQYF
TRBD1,TRBJ1-2,once,TRBV14,TGTGCCAGCAGCCAAGAACCAGGGGGGGACTATGGCTACACCTTC,CASSQEPGGDYGYTF
NA,TRBJ2-3,NA,TRBV10-3,TGTGCCATCAACGGCGGGCTGATCACAGATACGCAGTATTTT,CAINGGLITDTQYF
NA,TRBJ1-2,NA,TRBV7-3,TGTGCCAGCAGCCCTACTGGACAGCTTTACTATGGCTACACCTTC,CASSPTGQLYYGYTF
NA,TRBJ1-2,NA,TRBV20-1,TGCAGTGCTAGAGATCAATTGGGCTACACCTTC,CSARDQLGYTF
NA,TRBJ1-2,NA,TRBV20-1,TGCAGTGCTAGTGGGGGGCGCCTTGGCTACACCTTC,CSASGGRLGYTF
TRBD2,TRBJ2-1,once,TRBV12-3/TRBV12-4,TGTGCCAGCAGTTTAACTAGCGGGAATGAGCAGTTCTTC,CASSLTSGNEQFF
NA,TRBJ2-1,NA,TRBV4-1,TGCGCCAGCAGCCTGACAGGAAACAATGAGCAGTTCTTC,CASSLTGNNEQFF
NA,TRBJ2-5,NA,TRBV7-9,TGTGCCAGCAGCTACGTTACAGGGTTTAAAGAGACCCAGTACTTC,CASSYVTGFKETQYF
TRBD1,TRBJ2-5,NA,TRBV19,TGTGCCAGTAGTATTGGGACAGGGAGAGAGACCCAGTACTTC,CASSIGTGRETQYF
NA,TRBJ2-5,NA,TRBV5-6,TGTGCCAGCAGCTCGGCAGGGCGGAATGAGGAGACCCAGTACTTC,CASSSAGRNEETQYF
NA,TRBJ1-6,NA,TRBV6-4,TGTGCCAGCAGTTCGTCAGAGGCGGGTTCACCCCTCCACTTT,CASSSSEAGSPLHF
NA,TRBJ1-1,NA,TRBV20-1,TGCAGTGCTGCCTCACTTGAAGCTTTCTTT,CSAASLEAFF
NA,TRBJ2-6,NA,TRBV7-9,TGTGCCAGCAGCCCTACTTCTGGGGCCAACGTCCTGACTTTC,CASSPTSGANVLTF
TRBD2,TRBJ2-5,NA,TRBV2,TGTGCCAGCAGTGAATTGGGGACTAGCGAACACTACCGAGAGACCCAGTACTTC,CASSELGTSEHYRETQYF
TRBD2,TRBJ2-1,NA,TRBV3-1/TRBV3-2,TGTGCCAGCAGCTCCTCCCTGGCTAGCGGGAGGGTGTACAATGAGCAGTTCTTC,CASSSSLASGRVYNEQFF
NA,TRBJ1-5,few,TRBV6-5,TGTGCCAGCAGGCCCCCCCCGGGCTGTCAGCCCCAGCATTTT,CASRPPPGCQPQHF
NA,TRBJ2-7,NA,TRBV19,TGTGCCAGTAGTATCAGGGGTGTGAGCAACGAGCAGTACTTC,CASSIRGVSNEQYF
NA,TRBJ2-1,NA,TRBV6-4,TGTGCCAGCAGTGACGGGACGGATTACAATGAGCAGTTCTTC,CASSDGTDYNEQFF
TRBD2,TRBJ2-1,NA,TRBV14,TGTGCCAGCAGCCACCTATTAGCGGGAGAGCATTACAATGAACAGTTCTTC,CASSHLLAGEHYNEQFF
NA,TRBJ1-3,NA,TRBV2,TGTGCCAGCACCGGAGGGGAAGGAAACACCATATATTTT,CASTGGEGNTIYF
TRBD1,TRBJ2-7,NA,TRBV27,TGTGCCAGCAGCCACCGGGACAGCGGTTCCTACGAGCAGTACTTC,CASSHRDSGSYEQYF
TRBD1,TRBJ1-1,NA,TRBV18,TGTGCCAGCTCACCCCCGGGACAGGGCTCTGAAGCTTTCTTT,CASSPPGQGSEAFF
NA,TRBJ2-5,NA,TRBV9,TGTGCCAGCAGCGTAGGTTATTCAGGGGTACAAGAGACCCAGTACTTC,CASSVGYSGVQETQYF
TRBD1,TRBJ2-5,NA,TRBV6-5,TGTGCCAGCAGCCAGAGGGGACAGCAAGAGACCCAGTACTTC,CASSQRGQQETQYF
NA,TRBJ2-3,NA,TRBV27,TGTGCCAGCACCTCCTTCAGGGGGGCGAAGCACACAGATACGCAGTATTTT,CASTSFRGAKHTDTQYF
NA,TRBJ2-3,NA,TRBV9,TGTGCCAGCAGCGCGGGGCTCGGGCGGGGCCCAACAGATACGCAGTATTTT,CASSAGLGRGPTDTQYF
NA,TRBJ2-1,NA,TRBV14,TGTGCCAGCAGCCTCGCGGGGATAAGGCAGTTCTTC,CASSLAGIRQFF
TRBD2,TRBJ2-3,NA,TRBV3-1/TRBV3-2,TGTGCCAGCAGCCTCATCGGGGGGGAAGATTGGACAGATACGCAGTATTTT,CASSLIGGEDWTDTQYF
TRBD1,TRBJ2-5,NA,TRBV7-6,TGTGCCGGGAGTAAACCGGGACAGGGGGAAGAGACCCAGTACTTC,CAGSKPGQGEETQYF
NA,TRBJ1-6,NA,TRBV19,TGTGCCAGTAGTATTCTACCCCTGGACAGTTATAATTCACCCCTCCACTTT,CASSILPLDSYNSPLHF
NA,TRBJ1-3,few,TRBV23-1,TGCGCCAGCAGTCAAAGGCATAGGCCTTTTTCTGGAAACACCATATATTTT,CASSQRHRPFSGNTIYF
NA,TRBJ2-1,NA,TRBV11-3,TGTGCCAGCAGCTTAGGATACAGGGATCACAATGAGCAGTTCTTC,CASSLGYRDHNEQFF
NA,TRBJ2-3,NA,TRBV11-2,TGTGCCAGCAGCTTAACCCCAGATACGCAGTATTTT,CASSLTPDTQYF
NA,TRBJ2-1,NA,TRBV4-1,TGCGCCAGCAGCCATCCCCGGACGATAGGGAATGAGCAGTTCTTC,CASSHPRTIGNEQFF
NA,TRBJ2-7,NA,TRBV5-4,TGTGCCAGCAGCTTCGGACAGTTCTCCTACGAGCAGTACTTC,CASSFGQFSYEQYF
NA,TRBJ2-3,NA,TRBV2,TGTGCCAGCAGTGAGGCCTGGAGAAACGCAGATACGCAGTATTTT,CASSEAWRNADTQYF
NA,TRBJ1-3,NA,TRBV21-1,TGTGCTAGCAGCAAAGGGGAATCTGAGGGCTCCAGCTCTGGAAACACCATATATTTT,CASSKGESEGSSSGNTIYF
NA,TRBJ1-5,NA,TRBV5-8,TGTGCCAGCAGCTTGGATCCGGGCTTTCGCAATCAGCCCCAGCATTTT,CASSLDPGFRNQPQHF
NA,TRBJ2-3,once,TRBV27,TGTGCCAGCAGTTTAGGCGCTTCCGGAGGGCAGTATTTT,CASSLGASGGQYF
NA,TRBJ1-5,NA,TRBV30,TGTGCCTGGAGTGGACAGGTCGATCAGCCCCAGCATTTT,CAWSGQVDQPQHF
TRBD2,TRBJ2-1,NA,TRBV29-1,TGCAGCGTTGAAAAACTAGCGGGACGCAATGAGCAGTTCTTC,CSVEKLAGRNEQFF
TRBD1,TRBJ1-5,few,TRBV30,TGTGCCTTCTCCCGGGACAGGGGAAGTCAGCCCCAGCATTTT,CAFSRDRGSQPQHF